The present entry profiles one T cell receptor (beta chain) with its context. Antigen unknown. Amplification targeted the TCR beta CDR3 regions, with RNA transcripts as the source material. Following a first-round RT-PCR that used HTBI primers, a second-round multiplex PCR was carried out. TCRdb independently ran MiXCR on the multiplex PCR reads; one entry per CDR3 protein. The table includes hundreds of thousands of distinct CDR3 sequences, approximately 22% detected once. This sample is part of a study of Graves' ophthalmopathy and Graves' hyperthyroidism. Study-level results: Most thyroid-expanded clonotypes exceeding 0.001 frequency were also found in blood.

Aged 18 to 65, hyperthyroidism patients had been newly diagnosed, with under 2 months' duration. Other autoimmune diseases, uncontrolled infections, pregnancy or lactation excluded patients from enrollment. The CDR3 length is 15 residues. CDR1 LNHNV and CDR2 YYDKDF come from the germline V gene (reference sequence). Trimming shortened V by 6 bases and J by 1 base, and 13 bases separated the two germline ends. The V gene is TRBV15, the J gene TRBJ1-5; the D is unclear. The clonotype comes from a woman under 30 with stable Graves' hyperthyroidism. Some clones in this sample may be carry-over from other donors' samples. The sample was peripheral blood. CDR3 in DNA: TGTGCCACCAGTCCCCTTCCGGGCAGCAATCAGCCCCAGCATTTT. Amino acids: CATSPLPGSNQPQHF.